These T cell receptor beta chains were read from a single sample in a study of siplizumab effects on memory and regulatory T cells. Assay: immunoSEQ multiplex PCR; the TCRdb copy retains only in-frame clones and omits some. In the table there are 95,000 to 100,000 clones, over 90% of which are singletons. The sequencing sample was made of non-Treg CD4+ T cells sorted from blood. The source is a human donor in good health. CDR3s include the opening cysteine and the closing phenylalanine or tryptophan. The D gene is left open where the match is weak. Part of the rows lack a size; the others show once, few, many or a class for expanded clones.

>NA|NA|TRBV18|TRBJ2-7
TGTGCCAGCTCACCTACGAGCACCTACGAGCAGTACTTC
CASSPTSTYEQYF
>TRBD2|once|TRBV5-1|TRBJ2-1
TGCGCCAGCAGGGTCGGCGGGAGTGATGGCAATGAGCAGTTCTTC
CASRVGGSDGNEQFF
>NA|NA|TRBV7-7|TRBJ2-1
TGTGCTAGCAGCCAAGAGGTCGGCGGGACCACCTACAATGAGCAGTTCTTC
CASSQEVGGTTYNEQFF
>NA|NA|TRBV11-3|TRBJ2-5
TGTGCCAGCAGCTTAGGGGGGGTGCTGGAAGAGACCCAGTACTTC
CASSLGGVLEETQYF
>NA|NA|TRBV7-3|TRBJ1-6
TGTGCCAGCAGCTTAGGGGGCGGAGGGGTCCCGATGGCCCTCCACTTT
CASSLGGGGVPMALHF
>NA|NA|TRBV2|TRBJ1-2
TGTGCCAGCAGTTTCAAGAAAACCAGCACGACGGGCTACACCTTC
CASSFKKTSTTGYTF
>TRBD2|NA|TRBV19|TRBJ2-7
TGTGCCAGTAGTATAGCTGGACTAGCGGGGCACTACGAGCAGTACTTC
CASSIAGLAGHYEQYF
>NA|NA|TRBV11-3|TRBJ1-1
TGTGCCAGCAGCCCAACCCCGGGGGGCGGTGGTGGCACTGAAGCTTTCTTT
CASSPTPGGGGGTEAFF
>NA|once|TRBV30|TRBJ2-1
TGTGCCTGGCTAGCTAGCTCCTACAATGAGCAGTTCTTC
CAWLASSYNEQFF
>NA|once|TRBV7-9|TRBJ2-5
TGTGCCAGCAGCCTAATTGGACAGCGAGGGAGAGAGACCCAGTACTTC
CASSLIGQRGRETQYF
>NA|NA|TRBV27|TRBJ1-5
TGTGCCAGCAGTTTAGTGTGGGACGGAAGCAATCAGCCCCAGCATTTT
CASSLVWDGSNQPQHF
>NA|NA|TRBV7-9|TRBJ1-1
TGTGCCAGCAGCTTAGCGAAGACAGCAACAGCCCTGAACACTGAAGCTTTCTTT
CASSLAKTATALNTEAFF
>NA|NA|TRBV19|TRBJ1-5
TGTGCCAGTAGTACACAAGGGGGACACCCCGGCGGTCATCAGCCCCAGCATTTT
CASSTQGGHPGGHQPQHF
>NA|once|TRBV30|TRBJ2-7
TGTGCCTGGAGTGTTGGGCCCGGGGCCCAGTACTTC
CAWSVGPGAQYF
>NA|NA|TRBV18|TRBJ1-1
TGTGCCAGCGTTGGAGGGAGGCCTGAAGCTTTCTTT
CASVGGRPEAFF
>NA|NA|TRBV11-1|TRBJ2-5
TGTGCCAGCAGTCCTAATGGGGAGACCCAGTACTTC
CASSPNGETQYF
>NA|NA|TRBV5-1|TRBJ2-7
TGCGCCAGCAGCTTGGGCCAGGCCACCTACGAGCAGTACTTC
CASSLGQATYEQYF
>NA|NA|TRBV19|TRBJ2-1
TGTGCCAGTAGTCCTAGGACAGACGGCTACAATGAGCAGTTCTTC
CASSPRTDGYNEQFF
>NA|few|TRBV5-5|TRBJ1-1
TGTGCCAGCAGCTCGACAGTAGGCACTGAAGCTTTCTTT
CASSSTVGTEAFF
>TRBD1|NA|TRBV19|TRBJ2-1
TGTGCCAGTAGTTTTACAGGGGCCAGCGGCCGACCCTACAATGAGCAGTTCTTC
CASSFTGASGRPYNEQFF
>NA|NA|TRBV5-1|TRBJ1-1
TGCGCCAGCAGCTTCCGACCTACAGGGTCCCCTGAAGCTTTCTTT
CASSFRPTGSPEAFF
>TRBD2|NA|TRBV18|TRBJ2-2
TGTGCCAGCTCACCCAGCGGACTAGCGGGCGTCGCGAACACCGGGGAGCTGTTTTTT
CASSPSGLAGVANTGELFF
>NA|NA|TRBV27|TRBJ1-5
TGTGCCAGCAGTCCAAGGGACGGAAATCAGCCCCAGCATTTT
CASSPRDGNQPQHF
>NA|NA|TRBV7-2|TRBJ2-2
TGTGCCAGCACCCCAGGCGGGAACACCGGGGAGCTGTTTTTT
CASTPGGNTGELFF
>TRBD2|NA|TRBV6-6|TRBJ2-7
TGTGCCAGCAGTTTCATAGGGGGACTAGCGAGCTACGAGCAGTACTTC
CASSFIGGLASYEQYF
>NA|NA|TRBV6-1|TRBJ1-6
TGTGCCAGCACCACGTCCGTGGGGAATGGTTCACCCCTCCACTTT
CASTTSVGNGSPLHF
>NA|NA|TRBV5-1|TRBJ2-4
TGCGCCAGCAGCTTATCTCAACTAGCCAAAAACATTCAGTACTTC
CASSLSQLAKNIQYF
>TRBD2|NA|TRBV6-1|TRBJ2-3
TGTGCCAGCAGTGAACTAGCGGGAGGGCCAGATACGCAGTATTTT
CASSELAGGPDTQYF
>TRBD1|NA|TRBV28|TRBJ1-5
TGTGCCAGCAGTTTACCGGGACAGGTCCTGATAGCGGGGCCCCAGCATTTT
CASSLPGQVLIAGPQHF
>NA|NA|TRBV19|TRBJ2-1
TGTGCCAGTAGTATTATGGGGAGGGGGAATGAGCAGTTCTTC
CASSIMGRGNEQFF
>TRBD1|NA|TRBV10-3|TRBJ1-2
TGTGCCACAACAGGGGGACATGGCTACACCTTC
CATTGGHGYTF
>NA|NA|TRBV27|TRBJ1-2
TGTGCCAGCAGTTTCCATCAAGTTTCGGGGGGCTACACCTTC
CASSFHQVSGGYTF
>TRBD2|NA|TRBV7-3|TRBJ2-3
TGTGCCAGCAGCTGGTCGACTAGCGGGAGCACAGATACGCAGTATTTT
CASSWSTSGSTDTQYF
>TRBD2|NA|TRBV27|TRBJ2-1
TGTGCCAGCACTCTGGTAGCGGGAGGAGGCGGGGAGCAGTTCTTC
CASTLVAGGGGEQFF
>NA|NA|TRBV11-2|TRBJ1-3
TGTGCCAGCAGCTTTGCTGGAAACACCATATATTTT
CASSFAGNTIYF